These 5 T cell receptor beta chains were all obtained from the same sample, sequenced in a study of T cells expressing NK-cell markers. Following a re-call of the 5' RACE reads, TCRdb has one entry per CDR3 protein and lacks DNA. The sample has approximately 150,000 distinct CDR3 sequences, and its top ten clones hold roughly an eighth. Input material: blood T cells: a sorted CD56 or NKG2C T cell subset, CD4+ or CD8+ T cells, or bulk PBMC T cells (not recorded which). These receptors originate from a man younger than 35 in good health.

The chain has TRBV5-6 and TRBJ2-7; TCRdb's D gene call, TRBD1, goes unchecked for lack of DNA. Germline V lookup: CDR1 SGHDT, CDR2 YYEEEE. There are 16 residues in the CDR3. This CDR3 reads CASSLFLGTGAYEQYF.

The chain couples TRBV4-1 to TRBJ2-2; TCRdb lists TRBD2, though no DNA is available to test this call. CDR3 length: 16 amino acids. CDR1 is MGHRA and CDR2 is YSYEKL in the germline V gene. The CDR3 is CASSHLSPLNTGELFF.

The chain recombines TRBV7-6 with TRBJ2-5; lacking DNA, the TRBD2 call made by TCRdb goes unchecked. The CDR3 is 19 amino acids. Germline loops: CDR1 SGHVS, CDR2 FNYEAQ. The chain's CDR3 is CASSSWTSGRALAEETQYF.

The chain couples TRBV29-1 to TRBJ2-2; with no DNA, the TCRdb D assignment of TRBD1 cannot be verified. This CDR3 has 12 amino acids. Germline-derived CDR1 and CDR2 are SQVTM and ANQGSEA. The CDR3 reads CSVVDNPGELFF.

This chain connects TRBV4-2 to TRBJ2-1. Looked up from germline, CDR1 is LGHNA and CDR2 is YNFKEQ. This CDR3 is 16 amino acids long. This CDR3 reads CASSQEQILSYNEQFF.